One sample yielded the 13 T cell receptor beta chains listed below, sequenced in a study of T-cell memory formation after mild COVID-19. TCRdb redid the calling of the 5' RACE reads with MiXCR, one entry per CDR3 protein. The table shows around 470,000 distinct CDR3 sequences, with 20% occurring only once. What was sequenced was PBMCs or a T cell subset sorted from them (not recorded which). The receptors were sampled from an adult woman who had mild COVID-19 (a few samples of this study predate the infection). Cell type and time point are not known.

This clonotype appeared a few times. The genes are TRBV20-1 and TRBJ2-6; possibly TRBD1 for D (6 bases). Looked up from germline, CDR1 is DFQATT and CDR2 is SNEGSKA (reference sequence). The CDR3 covers 14 residues. V lost 3 bases and J lost 4, with 10 bases in between. CDR3 in amino acids: CSASTGTGANVLTF. CDR3 DNA: TGCAGTGCTAGCACAGGGACAGGGGCCAACGTCCTGACTTTC.

In this sample, this clonotype turned up a few times. The chain uses TRBV5-5 and TRBJ1-2; 7 positions agree with TRBD1. After removal of 4 bases from V and 4 bases from J, the junction contained 13 bases not matched to a gene. The CDR3 is made up of 16 amino acids. Germline CDR1 is SGHKS and CDR2 is YYEKEE (reference sequence). In DNA, the CDR3 is TGTGCCAGCAGCCCCCGGGACAGTTATCGGGCCTATGGCTACACCTTC. This encodes CASSPRDSYRAYGYTF.

This clonotype showed up just a few times. The chain combines TRBV28 with TRBJ2-3; 8 nucleotides align to TRBD2. The germline V gene encodes CDR1 MDHEN and CDR2 SYDVKM. J was trimmed by 3 bases and V by 1 base; bases with no gene match: 6. The CDR3 sequence is 16 residues long. CDR3 in DNA: TGTGCCAGCAGTTTATCTCGGGAGGGAGGTACAGATACGCAGTATTTT. It codes for CASSLSREGGTDTQYF.

This clonotype was seen more than once but under ten times. The chain recombines TRBV5-1 with TRBJ2-1, with a weak D call TRBD2 (5 bases). CDR1 and CDR2 from the germline V gene are SGHRS and YFSETQ. Deletions cut 0 bases from V and 7 bases from J, with 14 bases between. The length of the CDR3 is 15 residues. CDR3 coding DNA: TGCGCCAGCAGCTTGGACGGCCCTGGACTGAATGAGCAGTTCTTC. Translating gives CASSLDGPGLNEQFF.

The sample holds a few counts of this clonotype. This chain connects TRBV7-9 to TRBJ1-5; unclear D gene. The CDR3 consists of 13 residues. V lost 2 bases and J lost 5, with 7 bases in between. Germline V gives CDR1 SEHNR, CDR2 FQNEAQ (reference sequence). The CDR3 nucleotides read TGTGCCAGCAGCTTAATAGGAGATCAGCCCCAGCATTTT. It yields the protein CASSLIGDQPQHF.

The chain employs TRBV12-3 or TRBV12-4 and TRBJ2-1, with D hard to call. The CDR3 sequence is 14 residues long. V shed 10 bases and J shed 6 bases, with 19 bases lying between them. The CDR3 region is CANDPCTAPNEQFF. CDR3 sequence (DNA): TGTGCCAACGACCCCTGCACTGCGCCCAATGAGCAGTTCTTC.

V gene TRBV7-7 combines with J gene TRBJ2-1; 10 nucleotides match TRBD2. The CDR3 has 15 residues. CDR1 and CDR2 (germline): SSHAT, FNYEAQ (reference sequence). The J segment lost 4 bases and the V segment lost 5 bases, leaving 5 bases of the junction unmatched. This CDR3 is CASSKGLAEYNEQFF. CDR3 DNA: TGTGCCAGCAGCAAAGGACTAGCGGAATACAATGAGCAGTTCTTC. The variable domain in full, with the rest retrieved from reference TRBV7-7 and TRBJ2-1, is GAGVSQSPRYKVTKRGQDVTLRCDPISSHATLYWYQQALGQGPEFLTYFNYEAQPDKSGLPSDRFSAERPEGSISTLTIQRTEQRDSAMYRCASSKGLAEYNEQFFGPGTRLTVL.

The chain joins TRBV7-9 to TRBJ1-5, with unresolved D. Trimming cost V 1 base and J 8 bases, with 9 bases left between them. The CDR3 is 13 residues long. Germline V lookup: CDR1 SEHNR, CDR2 FQNEAQ (reference sequence). The CDR3 reads CASSLGGREPQHF. The CDR3 nucleotides read TGTGCCAGCAGCTTAGGGGGTCGAGAGCCCCAGCATTTT.

The chain is built from TRBV12-3 or TRBV12-4 and TRBJ2-3, with 9 bases aligning to TRBD1. This CDR3 is 16 amino acids long. V gave up 6 bases and J gave up 2 bases; unmatched junction bases: 9. The CDR3 protein is CASSPTGTGPTDTQYF. The CDR3 nucleotides are TGTGCCAGCAGCCCGACCGGGACAGGGCCCACAGATACGCAGTATTTT.

The gene calls are TRBV6-2 or TRBV6-3 and TRBJ2-7, with 11 bases fitting TRBD2. This CDR3 has 19 residues. The ends lost 2 bases at V and 1 base at J; junction bases unmatched: 13. Germline values: CDR1 MNHEY, CDR2 SVGEGT. This chain's CDR3 is CASSYTTLIGLAGSYEQYF. DNA of the CDR3: TGTGCCAGCAGTTACACCACCCTGATAGGACTAGCGGGTTCCTACGAGCAGTACTTC.

This clonotype was detected many times. V usage is TRBV30 and J usage is TRBJ1-2; 7 bases are shared with TRBD1. Germline CDR1 GTSNPN, CDR2 SVGIG (reference sequence). CDR3 size: 15 residues. The V and J ends lost 3 bases and 7 bases, in that order; junction bases with no gene match: 14. The CDR3 nucleotides are TGTGCCTGGAGAGTTCCAACAGGGGACGGGGCTGGCTACACCTTC. It yields the protein CAWRVPTGDGAGYTF. Variable domain in full (rest from reference TRBV30 and TRBJ1-2): SQTIHQWPATLVQPVGSPLSLECTVEGTSNPNLYWYRQAAGRGLQLLFYSVGIGQISSEVPQNLSASRPQDRQFILSSKKLLLSDSGFYLCAWRVPTGDGAGYTFGSGTRLTVV.

The chain employs TRBV30 and TRBJ1-2; 7 positions match TRBD1. Germline V gene data show CDR1 as GTSNPN and CDR2 as SVGIG (reference sequence). V lost 3 bases to trimming and J lost 5 bases; unmatched junction nucleotides: 9. The length of the CDR3 is 14 residues. CDR3 sequence (DNA): TGTGCCTGGAGGTCAACAGGGGTTTCATATGGCTACACCTTC. Translating gives CAWRSTGVSYGYTF.

The sample holds a few counts of this clonotype. The chain has TRBV20-1 and TRBJ2-7; D may be TRBD2 (6 bases). Germline V lookup: CDR1 DFQATT, CDR2 SNEGSKA (reference sequence). The CDR3 has 11 amino acids. CDR3 nucleotide sequence: TGCAGCTTGGCACCCGGGACTGAGCAGTACTTC. As protein: CSLAPGTEQYF.